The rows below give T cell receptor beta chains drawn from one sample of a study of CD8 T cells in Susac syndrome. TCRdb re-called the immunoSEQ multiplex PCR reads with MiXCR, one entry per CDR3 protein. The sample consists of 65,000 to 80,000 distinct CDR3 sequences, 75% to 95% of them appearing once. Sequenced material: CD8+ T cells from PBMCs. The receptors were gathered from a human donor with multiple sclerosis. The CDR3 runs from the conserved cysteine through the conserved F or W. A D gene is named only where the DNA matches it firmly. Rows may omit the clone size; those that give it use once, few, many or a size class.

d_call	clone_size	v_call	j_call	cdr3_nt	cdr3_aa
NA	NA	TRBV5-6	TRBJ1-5	TGTGCCAGCAGCTTGGGGCAAGGAGGGAATCAGCCCCAGCATTTT	CASSLGQGGNQPQHF
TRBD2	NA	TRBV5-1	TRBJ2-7	TGCGCCAGCAGCTTAGGACACTCCTTTGTGTCTAGCGGGTACTACGAGCAGTACTTC	CASSLGHSFVSSGYYEQYF
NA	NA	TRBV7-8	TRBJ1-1	TGTGCCAGCAGCTTAGCCTCGGGGGGATCCATGAACACTGAAGCTTTCTTT	CASSLASGGSMNTEAFF
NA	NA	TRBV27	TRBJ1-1	TGTGCCAGCAGTTTATATGGAGGGGCGCCCCCAGGCACTGAAGCTTTCTTT	CASSLYGGAPPGTEAFF
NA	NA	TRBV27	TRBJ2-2	TGTGCCAGCAGTTCAGGGGACCGACCCGGGGAGCTGTTTTTT	CASSSGDRPGELFF
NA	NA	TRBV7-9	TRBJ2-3	TGTGCCAGCAGCTTGCTTTCCGCAGTGACAGATACGCAGTATTTT	CASSLLSAVTDTQYF
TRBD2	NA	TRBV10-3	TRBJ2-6	TGTGCCATCAGTGAGACTAGCGGGAGGTACTCATCCCTCCTCTCTGGGGCCAACGTCCTGACTTTC	CAISETSGRYSSLLSGANVLTF
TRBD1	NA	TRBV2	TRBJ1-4	TGTGCCACGGGACAGGGCGGTGAAAAACTGTTTTTT	CATGQGGEKLFF
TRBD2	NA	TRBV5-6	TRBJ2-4	TGTGCCAGCAGCTTGGGGACTAGGGATACGTTGGGAAACATTCAGTACTTC	CASSLGTRDTLGNIQYF
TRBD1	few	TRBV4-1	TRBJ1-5	TGCGCCAGCAGCCAGTACCGGGACAGCCATCAGCCCCAGCATTTT	CASSQYRDSHQPQHF
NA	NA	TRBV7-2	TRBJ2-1	TGTGCCAGCAGCTTAGTGGTGCACTCCTACAATGAGCAGTTCTTC	CASSLVVHSYNEQFF
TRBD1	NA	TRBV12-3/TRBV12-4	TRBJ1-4	TGTGCCAGCAGTCCACGACAGGGGCAGAATGAAAAACTGTTTTTT	CASSPRQGQNEKLFF
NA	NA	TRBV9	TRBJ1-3	TGTGCCAGCAGCGTAGATGCAGACGCTAGCTCTGGAAACACCATATATTTT	CASSVDADASSGNTIYF
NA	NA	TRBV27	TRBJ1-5	TGTGCCAGCAGTTTAAACTATGGGGTAGGGGCTCAGCCCCAGCATTTT	CASSLNYGVGAQPQHF
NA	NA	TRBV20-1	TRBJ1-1	TGCAGTGCTAGAGTTCCAGGTGGTGGGCTTCAGGCTTTCTTT	CSARVPGGGLQAFF
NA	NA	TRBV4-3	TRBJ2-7	TGCGCCAGCAGCCAAGTTTCCCACAGTTACTCCTACGAGCAGTACTTC	CASSQVSHSYSYEQYF
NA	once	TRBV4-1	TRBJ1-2	TGCGCCAGCAGCCCCCCGAACGGAGACTATGGCTACACCTTC	CASSPPNGDYGYTF
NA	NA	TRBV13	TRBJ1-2	TGTGCCAGCAGCTTAGGCCGACAGGTTTATGGCTACACCTTC	CASSLGRQVYGYTF
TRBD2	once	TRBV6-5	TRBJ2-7	TGTGCCAGCGTACTAGCGGGAGATGGGGTCGGGGAGCAGTACTTC	CASVLAGDGVGEQYF
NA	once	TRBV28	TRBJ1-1	TGTGCCAGCAGTGTGGGACCGAGAGGGACTGAAGCTTTCTTT	CASSVGPRGTEAFF
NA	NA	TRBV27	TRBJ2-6	TGTGCCAGCAGTTTAGGAGGGGGACCTTTGGATGGGGCCAACGTCCTGACTTTC	CASSLGGGPLDGANVLTF
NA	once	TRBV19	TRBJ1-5	TGTGCCAGTAGTTGGGGACCGGGAAATCAGCCCCAGCATTTT	CASSWGPGNQPQHF
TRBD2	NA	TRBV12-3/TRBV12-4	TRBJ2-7	TGTGCCAGCAGTGGACTAGCGGATCCCTACGAGCAGTACTTC	CASSGLADPYEQYF
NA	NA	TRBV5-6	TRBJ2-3	TGTGCCAGCAGCTTGGGATCCTCAGATACGCAGTATTTT	CASSLGSSDTQYF
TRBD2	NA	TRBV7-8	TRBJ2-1	TGTGCCAGCAGCTTAGAGAGATGGGGGAGGGAGTACAATGAGCAGTTCTTC	CASSLERWGREYNEQFF
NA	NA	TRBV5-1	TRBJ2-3	TGCGCCAGCAGCTTGGAAGGGGACCTCACTTATTTT	CASSLEGDLTYF
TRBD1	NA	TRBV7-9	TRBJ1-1	TGTGCCAGCAGCCGAGACAGGGTGAACACTGAAGCTTTCTTT	CASSRDRVNTEAFF
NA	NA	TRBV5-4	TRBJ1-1	TGTGCCAGCAGGATTCGGGGCGGCACTGAAGCTTTCTTT	CASRIRGGTEAFF
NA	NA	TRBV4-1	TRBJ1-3	TGCGCCAGGCTGGGACCGACCTCTGGAAACACCATATATTTT	CARLGPTSGNTIYF
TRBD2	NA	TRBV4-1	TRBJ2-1	TGCGCCAGCAGCCAAATTAGCGGGGGGCCCTACAATGAGCAGTTCTTC	CASSQISGGPYNEQFF
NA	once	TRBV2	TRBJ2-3	TGTGCCAGCATGAGCGATACGCAGTATTTT	CASMSDTQYF
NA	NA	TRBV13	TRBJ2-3	TGTGCCAGCAGCTCTAACAGGGATACGCAGTATTTT	CASSSNRDTQYF
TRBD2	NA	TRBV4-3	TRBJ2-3	TGCGCCAGCAGCCAAGAAGTGGGCGGGAGTAGTGTGGGAGATACGCAGTATTTT	CASSQEVGGSSVGDTQYF
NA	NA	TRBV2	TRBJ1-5	TGTGCCAGCAGTGGAGGGGAGGATTATCAGCCCCAGCATTTT	CASSGGEDYQPQHF
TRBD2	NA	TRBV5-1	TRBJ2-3	TGCGCCAGCAGCTTTGGACTAGCGGGAACAGATACGCAGTATTTT	CASSFGLAGTDTQYF
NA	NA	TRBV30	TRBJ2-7	TGTGCCTGGAGTAAAATAGGCTACGAGCAGTACTTC	CAWSKIGYEQYF
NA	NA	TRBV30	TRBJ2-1	TGTGCCTGGAGTGTACGAGAGACCTACAATGAGCAGTTCTTC	CAWSVRETYNEQFF
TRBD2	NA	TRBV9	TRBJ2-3	TGTGCCAGCAGCGGCCGGGACTATCCTCTTTTT	CASSGRDYPLF
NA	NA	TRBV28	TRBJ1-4	TGTGCCAGCTCCGGGGACCTTGGCCAAAATGAAAAACTGTTTTTT	CASSGDLGQNEKLFF
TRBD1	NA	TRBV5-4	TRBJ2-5	TGTGCCAGCAGCTGGGACAGTCAAGAGACCCAGTACTTC	CASSWDSQETQYF
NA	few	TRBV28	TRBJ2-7	TGTGCCAGCAGTTTCTCGGGGAGCTACGAGCAGTACTTC	CASSFSGSYEQYF
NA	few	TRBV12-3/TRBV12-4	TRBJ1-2	TGTGCCAGCAGCTCCCCCGGGGCCGGCGGCTACACCTTC	CASSSPGAGGYTF
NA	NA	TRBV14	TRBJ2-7	TGTGCCAGCAGCCAAGACAGCCCGTTCTCCTACGAGCAGTACTTC	CASSQDSPFSYEQYF
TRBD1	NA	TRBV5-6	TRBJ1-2	TGTGCCAGCAGCTTAGACAGGGCCCTCGATGGCTACACCTTC	CASSLDRALDGYTF
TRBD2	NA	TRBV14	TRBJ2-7	TGTGCCAGCAGCCTATCTAGCGGGGCGCCCTACGAGCAGTACTTC	CASSLSSGAPYEQYF
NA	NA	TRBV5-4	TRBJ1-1	TGTGCCAGCAGCGTAATACCGGGAGCCAACACTGAAGCTTTCTTT	CASSVIPGANTEAFF
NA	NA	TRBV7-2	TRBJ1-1	TGTGCCAGCAGCTTTACGGCGAACACTGAAGCTTTCTTT	CASSFTANTEAFF
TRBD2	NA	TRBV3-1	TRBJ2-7	TGTGCCAGCAGCCAAGCATGGGGGGGCTCCTACGAGCAGTACTTC	CASSQAWGGSYEQYF
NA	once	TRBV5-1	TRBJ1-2	TGCGCCAGCAGCTTGGCCGGTCCTGACAGCCTCTATGGCTACACCTTC	CASSLAGPDSLYGYTF
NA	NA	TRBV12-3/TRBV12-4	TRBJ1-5	TGTGCCAGCGGTAGGGGACGCAATCAGCCCCAGCATTTT	CASGRGRNQPQHF
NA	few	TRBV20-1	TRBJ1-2	TGCAGTGCTAGAGATCTGTCGACGAGCTATGGCTACACCTTC	CSARDLSTSYGYTF
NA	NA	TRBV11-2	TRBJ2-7	TGTGCCAGCAGCCCGGAGGCGGGGTGGGGCTACGAGCAGTACTTC	CASSPEAGWGYEQYF
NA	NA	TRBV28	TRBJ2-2	TGTGCCAGCAGTTACCCCAGGGGCACCGGGGAGCTGTTTTTT	CASSYPRGTGELFF
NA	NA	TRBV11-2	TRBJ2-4	TGTGCCAGCAGCTTAGGTGGGGGATCCAAAAACATTCAGTACTTC	CASSLGGGSKNIQYF
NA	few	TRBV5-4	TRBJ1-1	TGTGCCAGCAGTTTAGGGGTGAACACTGAAGCTTTCTTT	CASSLGVNTEAFF
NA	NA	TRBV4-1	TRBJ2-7	TGCGCCAGCAGCCAAACGACAGGAGCCTCCTACGAGCAGTACTTC	CASSQTTGASYEQYF
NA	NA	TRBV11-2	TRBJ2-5	TGTGCCAGCCAGAAATCAGGAAATTACCAAGAGACCCAGTACTTC	CASQKSGNYQETQYF
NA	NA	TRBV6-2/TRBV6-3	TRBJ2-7	TGTGCCAGCAGTTACCAGGGCTACGAGCAGTACTTC	CASSYQGYEQYF
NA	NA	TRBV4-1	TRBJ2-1	TGCGCCAGCAGCCAAGTAGAAGGGCTGGGTGAGCAGTTCTTC	CASSQVEGLGEQFF